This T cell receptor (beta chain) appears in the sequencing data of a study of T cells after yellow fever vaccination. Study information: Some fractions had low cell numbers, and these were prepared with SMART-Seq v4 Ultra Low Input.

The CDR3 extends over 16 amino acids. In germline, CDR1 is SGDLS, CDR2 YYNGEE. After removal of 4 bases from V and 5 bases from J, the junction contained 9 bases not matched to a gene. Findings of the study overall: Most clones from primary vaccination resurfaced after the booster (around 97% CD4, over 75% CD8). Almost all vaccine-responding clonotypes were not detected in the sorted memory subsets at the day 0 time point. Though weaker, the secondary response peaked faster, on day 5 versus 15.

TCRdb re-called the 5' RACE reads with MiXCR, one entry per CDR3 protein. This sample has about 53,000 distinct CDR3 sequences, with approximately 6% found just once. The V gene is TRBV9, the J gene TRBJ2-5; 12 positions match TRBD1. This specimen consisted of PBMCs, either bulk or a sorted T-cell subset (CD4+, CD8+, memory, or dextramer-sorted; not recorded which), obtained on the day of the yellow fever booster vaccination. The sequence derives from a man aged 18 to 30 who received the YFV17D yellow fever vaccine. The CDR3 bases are TGTGCCAGCAGCCCTCCGGGACAGGGGGCATTTGAGACCCAGTACTTC. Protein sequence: CASSPPGQGAFETQYF.